This T cell receptor (beta chain) emerged from a study of vaccination and CD4 T cells after COVID-19. Overall study: Median time from COVID diagnosis to post-COVID sampling was over 85 days (35 to 161). The post-vaccine samples came a median 72 days after dose two (range 14 to 241). Study-wide results and caveats: Spike mono-reactivity was the property of 304 of 307 vaccine-specific clones in convalescent patients.

Cultured CD4+ T cells had their DNA profiled by the Oncomine TCR Beta short-read assay. Investigators isolated genomic DNA from cultured CD4+ T cells. Using its own MiXCR run on the PCR reads, TCRdb lists one record per CDR3 protein. The repertoire holds around 20,000 distinct CDR3 sequences, with roughly 55% as singletons. Trimming took 5 bases from V and 5 from J; bases not matched to a gene: 10. The CDR3 runs 15 residues. Germline V gene sequence: CDR1 SGHNT, CDR2 YENEEA. Treatment noted: approximately 9-day PBMC culture with coronavirus spike peptide pools or control peptides (ViraFEST assay). For this clonotype: Its antigen is not identified.

The sequence was obtained from a human donor who had recovered from COVID-19. The material sequenced was CD4+ T cells from blood, cultured in vitro, taken after SARS-CoV-2 vaccination. The chain carries TRBV11-3 and TRBJ2-5; 8 bases are shared with TRBD2. CDR3 coding DNA: TGTGCCAGCAGCGCGGGAGGACCTTGGGAGGAGACCCAGTACTTC. Its protein product is CASSAGGPWEETQYF.